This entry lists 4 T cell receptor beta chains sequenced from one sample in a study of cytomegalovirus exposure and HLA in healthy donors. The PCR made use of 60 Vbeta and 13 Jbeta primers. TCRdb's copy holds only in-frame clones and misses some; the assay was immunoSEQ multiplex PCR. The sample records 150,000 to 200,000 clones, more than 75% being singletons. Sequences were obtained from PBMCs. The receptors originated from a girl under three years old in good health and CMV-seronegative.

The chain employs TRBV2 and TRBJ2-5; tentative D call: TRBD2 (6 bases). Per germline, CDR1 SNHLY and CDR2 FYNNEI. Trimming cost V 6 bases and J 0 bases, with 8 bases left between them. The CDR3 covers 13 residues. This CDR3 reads CASRRDYQETQYF. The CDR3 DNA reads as TGTGCCAGCAGAAGGGACTACCAAGAGACCCAGTACTTC.

The CDR3: CASKAQDRGVELFF. In nucleotides, the CDR3 is TGTGCCAGCAAAGCTCAAGACAGGGGGGTGGAGCTGTTTTTT. This chain connects TRBV11-2 to TRBJ2-2; 9 nucleotides align to TRBD1. This CDR3 has 14 residues. Looked up from germline, CDR1 is SGHAT and CDR2 is FQNNGV. Losses at the gene ends were 7 bases for V and 10 bases for J; bases not matched to a gene: 10.

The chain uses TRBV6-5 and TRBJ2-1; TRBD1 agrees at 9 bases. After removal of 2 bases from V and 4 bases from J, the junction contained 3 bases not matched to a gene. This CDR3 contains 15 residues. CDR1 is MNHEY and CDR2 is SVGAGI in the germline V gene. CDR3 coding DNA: TGTGCCAGCAGTTACGGACAGGGGTTTTACAATGAGCAGTTCTTC. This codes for CASSYGQGFYNEQFF.

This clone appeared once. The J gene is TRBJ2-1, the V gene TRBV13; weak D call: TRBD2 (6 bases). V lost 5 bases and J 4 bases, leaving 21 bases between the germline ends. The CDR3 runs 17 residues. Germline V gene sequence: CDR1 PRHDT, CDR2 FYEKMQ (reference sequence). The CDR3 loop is CASSQLPGGTKYNEQFF. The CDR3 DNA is TGTGCCAGCAGCCAACTGCCCGGGGGTACGAAATACAATGAGCAGTTCTTC.